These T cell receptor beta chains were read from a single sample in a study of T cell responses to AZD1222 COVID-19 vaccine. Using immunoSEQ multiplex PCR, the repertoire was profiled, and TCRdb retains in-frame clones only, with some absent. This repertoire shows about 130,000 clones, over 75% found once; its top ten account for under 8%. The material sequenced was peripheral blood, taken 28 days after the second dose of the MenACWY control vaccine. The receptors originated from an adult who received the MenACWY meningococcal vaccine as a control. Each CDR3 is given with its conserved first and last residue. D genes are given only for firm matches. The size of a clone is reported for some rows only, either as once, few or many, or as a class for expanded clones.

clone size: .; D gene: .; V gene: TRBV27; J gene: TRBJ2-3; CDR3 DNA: TGTGCCAGCACCAAGGAAGGAGGAGAGACAGATACGCAGTATTTT; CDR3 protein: CASTKEGGETDTQYF
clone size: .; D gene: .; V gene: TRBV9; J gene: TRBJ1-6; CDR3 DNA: TGTGCCAGCAGCGGTCAGACGGATTATAATTCACCCCTCCACTTT; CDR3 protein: CASSGQTDYNSPLHF
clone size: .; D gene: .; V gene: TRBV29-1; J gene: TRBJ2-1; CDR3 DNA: TGCAGCGTGATGCATGGCGGCTCCTACAATGAGCAGTTCTTC; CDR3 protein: CSVMHGGSYNEQFF
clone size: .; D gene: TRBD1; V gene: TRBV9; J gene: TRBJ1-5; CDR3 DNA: TGTGCCAGCAGCGGGACAGGGAACCAAATTCAGCCCCAGCATTTT; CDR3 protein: CASSGTGNQIQPQHF
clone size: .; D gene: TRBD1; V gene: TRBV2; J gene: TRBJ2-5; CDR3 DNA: TGTGCCAGCAGTAGACAGGGCCCAGGACAAGAGACCCAGTACTTC; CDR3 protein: CASSRQGPGQETQYF
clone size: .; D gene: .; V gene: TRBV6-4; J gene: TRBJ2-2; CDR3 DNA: TGTGCCAGCAGTGCCGTAAGCACCGGGGAGCTGTTTTTT; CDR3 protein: CASSAVSTGELFF
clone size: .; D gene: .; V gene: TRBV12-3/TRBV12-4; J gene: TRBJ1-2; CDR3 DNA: TGTGCCAGCAGTATTGACCGGGAAGGCTACACCTTC; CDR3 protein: CASSIDREGYTF
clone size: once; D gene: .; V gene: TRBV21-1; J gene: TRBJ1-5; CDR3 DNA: TGTGCCAGCAGCAACGATGGGGAAGTAGGTCAGCCCCAGCATTTT; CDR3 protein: CASSNDGEVGQPQHF
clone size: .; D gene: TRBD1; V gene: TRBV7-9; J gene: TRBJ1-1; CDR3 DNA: TGTGCCAGCAGCTTACGGCCTTGGGGACAGGGGTTGAACACTGAAGCTTTCTTT; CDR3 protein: CASSLRPWGQGLNTEAFF
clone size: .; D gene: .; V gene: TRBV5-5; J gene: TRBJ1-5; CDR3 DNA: TGTGCCAGCAGCTTTGAACTGCATAGCAATCAGCCCCAGCATTTT; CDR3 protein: CASSFELHSNQPQHF
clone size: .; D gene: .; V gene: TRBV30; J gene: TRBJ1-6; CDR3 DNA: TGTGCCTGGAACCAGGGTAGTAATTCACCCCTCCACTTT; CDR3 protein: CAWNQGSNSPLHF
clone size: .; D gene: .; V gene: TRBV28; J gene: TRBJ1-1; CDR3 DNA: TGTGCCAGCAGAGGGGAAGGAGGGGTTAGGGACACTGAAGCTTTCTTT; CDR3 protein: CASRGEGGVRDTEAFF
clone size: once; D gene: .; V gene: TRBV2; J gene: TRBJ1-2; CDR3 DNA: TGTGCCAGCAACCAGGGCCCCGTTGGCTACACCTTC; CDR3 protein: CASNQGPVGYTF
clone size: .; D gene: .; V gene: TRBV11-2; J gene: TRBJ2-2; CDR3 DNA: TGTGCCAGTCGAGACTCGCCCGGGGAGCTGTTTTTT; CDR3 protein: CASRDSPGELFF
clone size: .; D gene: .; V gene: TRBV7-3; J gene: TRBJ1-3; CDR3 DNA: TGTGCCAGCAGCCCAACCGACTCTGGAAACACCATATATTTT; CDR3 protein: CASSPTDSGNTIYF
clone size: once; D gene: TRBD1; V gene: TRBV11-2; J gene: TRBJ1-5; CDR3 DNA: TGTGCCAGCAGCTTAGATGGTAGGGGGCAGGGTCAGCCCCAGCATTTT; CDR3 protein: CASSLDGRGQGQPQHF
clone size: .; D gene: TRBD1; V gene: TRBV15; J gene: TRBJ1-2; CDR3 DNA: TGTGCCACCAGCAGAGCAACCACAGGGGGCGCTGACAATGGCTACACCTTC; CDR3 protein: CATSRATTGGADNGYTF
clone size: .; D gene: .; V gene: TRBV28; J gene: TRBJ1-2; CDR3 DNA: TGTGCCAGCAGTTTATTCACGGGAGAGGGCTACACCTTC; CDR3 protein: CASSLFTGEGYTF
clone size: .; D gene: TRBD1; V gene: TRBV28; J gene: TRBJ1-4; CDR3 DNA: TGTGCCAGCAGTTTGGTTACAGGGGGCCGGGAAAAACTGTTTTTT; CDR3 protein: CASSLVTGGREKLFF
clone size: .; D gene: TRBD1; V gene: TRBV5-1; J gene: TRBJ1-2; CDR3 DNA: TGCGCCAGCAGCTTGGACAGGGGGGATGGCTACACCTTC; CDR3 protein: CASSLDRGDGYTF
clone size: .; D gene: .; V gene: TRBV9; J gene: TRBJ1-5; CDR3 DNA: TGTGCCAGCAGCCTGCACCCTGATCAGCCCCAGCATTTT; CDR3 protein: CASSLHPDQPQHF
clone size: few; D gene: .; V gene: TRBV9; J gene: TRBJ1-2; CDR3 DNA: TGTGCCAGCAGCGTAGCTACGGGGGAAGGCTACACCTTC; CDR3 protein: CASSVATGEGYTF
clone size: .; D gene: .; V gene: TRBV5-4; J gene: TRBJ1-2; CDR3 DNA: TGTGCCAGCAGCTTGGACCCCCTAGAAGACTATGGCTACACCTTC; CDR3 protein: CASSLDPLEDYGYTF
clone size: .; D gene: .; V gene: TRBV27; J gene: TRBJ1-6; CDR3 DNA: TGTGCCAGCAGTCTGACAGCTTATAATTCACCCCTCCACTTT; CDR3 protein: CASSLTAYNSPLHF
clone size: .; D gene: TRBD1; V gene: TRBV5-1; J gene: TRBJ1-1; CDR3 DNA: TGCGCCAGCAGCTTGTTTTACAGGGGGCAGTTGGACACTGAAGCTTTCTTT; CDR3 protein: CASSLFYRGQLDTEAFF
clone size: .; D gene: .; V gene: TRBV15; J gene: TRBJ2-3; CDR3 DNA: TGTGCCACCAGTTACGGGTTTAGCACAGATACGCAGTATTTT; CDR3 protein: CATSYGFSTDTQYF
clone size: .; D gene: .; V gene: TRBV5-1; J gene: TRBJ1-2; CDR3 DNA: TGCGCCAGCAGCCCCTTTGGAGGGTCGGATGGCTACACCTTC; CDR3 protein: CASSPFGGSDGYTF
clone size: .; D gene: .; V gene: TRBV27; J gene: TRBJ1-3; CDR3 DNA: TGTGCCACCGGGGGGGGCCCTGGAAACACCATATATTTT; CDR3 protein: CATGGGPGNTIYF
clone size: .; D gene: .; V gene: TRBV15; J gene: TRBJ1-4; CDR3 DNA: TGTGCCACCAGCAGGCCCAGGCCATACGAAAAACTGTTTTTT; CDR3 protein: CATSRPRPYEKLFF
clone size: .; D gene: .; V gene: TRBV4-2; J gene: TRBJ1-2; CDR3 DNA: TGTGCCAGCAGCCAAGATAACATGTTAGCTAACTATGGCTACACCTTC; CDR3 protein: CASSQDNMLANYGYTF
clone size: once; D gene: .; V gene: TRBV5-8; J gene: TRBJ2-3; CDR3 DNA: TGTGCCAGCAGCTCAGGGACATCGACTAGCACAGATACGCAGTATTTT; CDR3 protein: CASSSGTSTSTDTQYF
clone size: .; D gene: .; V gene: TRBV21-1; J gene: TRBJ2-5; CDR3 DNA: TGTGCCAGCAGCACATCGAAGGGCAGGGAGGTGGAGACCCAGTACTTC; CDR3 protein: CASSTSKGREVETQYF
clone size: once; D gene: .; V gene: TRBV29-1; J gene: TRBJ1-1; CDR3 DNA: TGCAGCGCATGCAAGCGAGTTAAGAACACTGAAGCTTTCTTT; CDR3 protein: CSACKRVKNTEAFF
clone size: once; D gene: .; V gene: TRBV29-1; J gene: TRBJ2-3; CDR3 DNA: TGCAGCGCTATCCCTGGGGATACGCAGTATTTT; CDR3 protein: CSAIPGDTQYF
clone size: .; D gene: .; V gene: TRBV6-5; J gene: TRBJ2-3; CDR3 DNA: TGTGCCAGCAGTCCCCAGAGTGCAGGGGCTAATACGCAGTATTTT; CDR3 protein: CASSPQSAGANTQYF
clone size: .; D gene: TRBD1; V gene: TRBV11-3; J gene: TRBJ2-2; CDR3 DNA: TGTGCCAGCAGCTTAGAGGACAGGGCTGTCACCGGGGAGCTGTTTTTT; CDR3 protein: CASSLEDRAVTGELFF
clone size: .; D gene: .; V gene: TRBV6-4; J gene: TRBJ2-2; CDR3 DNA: TGTGCCAGCAGCCCCACAGGGTCGGACACCGGGGAGCTGTTTTTT; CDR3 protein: CASSPTGSDTGELFF
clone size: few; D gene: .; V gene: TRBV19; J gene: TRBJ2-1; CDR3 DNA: TGTGCCAGTAACCAAAGGCGGGCCGGTGGTGAGCAGTTCTTC; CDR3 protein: CASNQRRAGGEQFF
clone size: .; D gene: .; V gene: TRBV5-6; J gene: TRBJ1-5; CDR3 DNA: TGTGCCAGCAGCTTGGAAGGGTTAGTTCAGCCCCAGCATTTT; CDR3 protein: CASSLEGLVQPQHF
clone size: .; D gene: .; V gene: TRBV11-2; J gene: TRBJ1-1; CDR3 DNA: TGTGCCAGCAGCTTAGGAGGGGGTGGGGCTTTCTTT; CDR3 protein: CASSLGGGGAFF
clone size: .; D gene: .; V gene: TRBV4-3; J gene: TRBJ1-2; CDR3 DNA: TGCGCCAGCAGCGCAAGATTCGGGGGGGACCGTGGCTACACCTTC; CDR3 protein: CASSARFGGDRGYTF
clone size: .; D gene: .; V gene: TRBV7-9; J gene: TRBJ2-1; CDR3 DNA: TGTGCCAGCAGCTCTAGTCTTAACGATGAGCAGTTCTTC; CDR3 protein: CASSSSLNDEQFF
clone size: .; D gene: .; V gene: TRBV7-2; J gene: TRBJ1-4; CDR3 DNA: TGTGCCAGCAGCTCACAAGACAGTTTCAATGAAAAACTGTTTTTT; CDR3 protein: CASSSQDSFNEKLFF
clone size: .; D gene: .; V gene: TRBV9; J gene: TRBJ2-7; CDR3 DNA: TGTGCCAGCAGCGCGAGGGACAGCGGACTAATTTACGAGCAGTACTTC; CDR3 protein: CASSARDSGLIYEQYF
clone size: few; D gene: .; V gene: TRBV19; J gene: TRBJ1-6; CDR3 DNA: TGTGCCAGTAGTATAGATGGAGGTTTTAATTCACCCCTCCACTTT; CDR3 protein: CASSIDGGFNSPLHF
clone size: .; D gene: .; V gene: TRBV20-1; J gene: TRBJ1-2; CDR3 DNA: TGCAGTGCTAGTCCCTCACAGTCTAACTATGGCTACACCTTC; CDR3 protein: CSASPSQSNYGYTF
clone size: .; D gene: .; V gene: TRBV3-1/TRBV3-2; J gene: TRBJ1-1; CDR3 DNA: TGTGCCAGCAGTCCTCTAGGGGGCACTGAAGCTTTCTTT; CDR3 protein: CASSPLGGTEAFF
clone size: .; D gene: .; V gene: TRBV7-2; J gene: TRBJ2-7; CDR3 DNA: TGTGCCAGCAGCTTAGGCCCTACGGGCGAGCAGTACTTC; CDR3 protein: CASSLGPTGEQYF
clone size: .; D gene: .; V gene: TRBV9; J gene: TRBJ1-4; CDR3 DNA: TGTGCCAGCAGCTCCGGAGGGGGGGCTTTGGAAAAACTGTTTTTT; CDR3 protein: CASSSGGGALEKLFF
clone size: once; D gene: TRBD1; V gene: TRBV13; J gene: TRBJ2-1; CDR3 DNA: TGTGCCAGCAGCCCTGGGACAGGAGAGCAGTTCTTC; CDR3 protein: CASSPGTGEQFF
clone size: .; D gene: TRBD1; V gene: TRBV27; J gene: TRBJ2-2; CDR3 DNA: TGTGCCAGCAGTTTAGGACAGGGGAAGGGGACCGGGGAGCTGTTTTTT; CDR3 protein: CASSLGQGKGTGELFF
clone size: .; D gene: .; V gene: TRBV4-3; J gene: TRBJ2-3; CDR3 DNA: TGCGCCAGCAGCCAAGATCAGTACAGCACAGATACGCAGTATTTT; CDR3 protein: CASSQDQYSTDTQYF
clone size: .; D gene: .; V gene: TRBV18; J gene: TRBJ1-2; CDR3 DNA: TGTGCCAGCTCACCACCGGGACTCCCAAACTATGGCTACACCTTC; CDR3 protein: CASSPPGLPNYGYTF
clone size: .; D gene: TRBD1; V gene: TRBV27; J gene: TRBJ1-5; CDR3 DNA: TGTGCCAGCAGTGTCGACAGGGAGGGCAATCAGCCCCAGCATTTT; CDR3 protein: CASSVDREGNQPQHF
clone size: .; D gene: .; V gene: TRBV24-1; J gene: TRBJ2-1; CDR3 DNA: TGTGCCACCAGTGATGAGACAGGATCCTACAATGAGCAGTTCTTC; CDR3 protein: CATSDETGSYNEQFF
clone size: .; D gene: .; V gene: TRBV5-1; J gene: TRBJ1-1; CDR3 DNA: TGCGCCAGCAGCTTGGGTAGTGGGGCCGGGGCTGAAGCTTTCTTT; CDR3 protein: CASSLGSGAGAEAFF
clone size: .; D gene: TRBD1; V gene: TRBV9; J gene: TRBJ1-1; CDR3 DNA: TGTGCCAGCAGGGCCTCAGGGGGCGCGGACACTGAAGCTTTCTTT; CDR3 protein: CASRASGGADTEAFF
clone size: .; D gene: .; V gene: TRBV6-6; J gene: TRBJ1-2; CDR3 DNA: TGTGCCAGCAGCCGCGCAGAAGACCACTATGGCTACACCTTC; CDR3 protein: CASSRAEDHYGYTF
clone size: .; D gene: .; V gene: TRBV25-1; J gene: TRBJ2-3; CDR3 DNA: TGTGCCAGCAGATCCCTTTCGACAGATACGCAGTATTTT; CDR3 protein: CASRSLSTDTQYF
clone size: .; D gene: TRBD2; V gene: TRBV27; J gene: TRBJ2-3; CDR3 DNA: TGTGCCAGCAGTCAGAGGGCGACTAGCGGGGGGACAGATACGCAGTATTTT; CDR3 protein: CASSQRATSGGTDTQYF